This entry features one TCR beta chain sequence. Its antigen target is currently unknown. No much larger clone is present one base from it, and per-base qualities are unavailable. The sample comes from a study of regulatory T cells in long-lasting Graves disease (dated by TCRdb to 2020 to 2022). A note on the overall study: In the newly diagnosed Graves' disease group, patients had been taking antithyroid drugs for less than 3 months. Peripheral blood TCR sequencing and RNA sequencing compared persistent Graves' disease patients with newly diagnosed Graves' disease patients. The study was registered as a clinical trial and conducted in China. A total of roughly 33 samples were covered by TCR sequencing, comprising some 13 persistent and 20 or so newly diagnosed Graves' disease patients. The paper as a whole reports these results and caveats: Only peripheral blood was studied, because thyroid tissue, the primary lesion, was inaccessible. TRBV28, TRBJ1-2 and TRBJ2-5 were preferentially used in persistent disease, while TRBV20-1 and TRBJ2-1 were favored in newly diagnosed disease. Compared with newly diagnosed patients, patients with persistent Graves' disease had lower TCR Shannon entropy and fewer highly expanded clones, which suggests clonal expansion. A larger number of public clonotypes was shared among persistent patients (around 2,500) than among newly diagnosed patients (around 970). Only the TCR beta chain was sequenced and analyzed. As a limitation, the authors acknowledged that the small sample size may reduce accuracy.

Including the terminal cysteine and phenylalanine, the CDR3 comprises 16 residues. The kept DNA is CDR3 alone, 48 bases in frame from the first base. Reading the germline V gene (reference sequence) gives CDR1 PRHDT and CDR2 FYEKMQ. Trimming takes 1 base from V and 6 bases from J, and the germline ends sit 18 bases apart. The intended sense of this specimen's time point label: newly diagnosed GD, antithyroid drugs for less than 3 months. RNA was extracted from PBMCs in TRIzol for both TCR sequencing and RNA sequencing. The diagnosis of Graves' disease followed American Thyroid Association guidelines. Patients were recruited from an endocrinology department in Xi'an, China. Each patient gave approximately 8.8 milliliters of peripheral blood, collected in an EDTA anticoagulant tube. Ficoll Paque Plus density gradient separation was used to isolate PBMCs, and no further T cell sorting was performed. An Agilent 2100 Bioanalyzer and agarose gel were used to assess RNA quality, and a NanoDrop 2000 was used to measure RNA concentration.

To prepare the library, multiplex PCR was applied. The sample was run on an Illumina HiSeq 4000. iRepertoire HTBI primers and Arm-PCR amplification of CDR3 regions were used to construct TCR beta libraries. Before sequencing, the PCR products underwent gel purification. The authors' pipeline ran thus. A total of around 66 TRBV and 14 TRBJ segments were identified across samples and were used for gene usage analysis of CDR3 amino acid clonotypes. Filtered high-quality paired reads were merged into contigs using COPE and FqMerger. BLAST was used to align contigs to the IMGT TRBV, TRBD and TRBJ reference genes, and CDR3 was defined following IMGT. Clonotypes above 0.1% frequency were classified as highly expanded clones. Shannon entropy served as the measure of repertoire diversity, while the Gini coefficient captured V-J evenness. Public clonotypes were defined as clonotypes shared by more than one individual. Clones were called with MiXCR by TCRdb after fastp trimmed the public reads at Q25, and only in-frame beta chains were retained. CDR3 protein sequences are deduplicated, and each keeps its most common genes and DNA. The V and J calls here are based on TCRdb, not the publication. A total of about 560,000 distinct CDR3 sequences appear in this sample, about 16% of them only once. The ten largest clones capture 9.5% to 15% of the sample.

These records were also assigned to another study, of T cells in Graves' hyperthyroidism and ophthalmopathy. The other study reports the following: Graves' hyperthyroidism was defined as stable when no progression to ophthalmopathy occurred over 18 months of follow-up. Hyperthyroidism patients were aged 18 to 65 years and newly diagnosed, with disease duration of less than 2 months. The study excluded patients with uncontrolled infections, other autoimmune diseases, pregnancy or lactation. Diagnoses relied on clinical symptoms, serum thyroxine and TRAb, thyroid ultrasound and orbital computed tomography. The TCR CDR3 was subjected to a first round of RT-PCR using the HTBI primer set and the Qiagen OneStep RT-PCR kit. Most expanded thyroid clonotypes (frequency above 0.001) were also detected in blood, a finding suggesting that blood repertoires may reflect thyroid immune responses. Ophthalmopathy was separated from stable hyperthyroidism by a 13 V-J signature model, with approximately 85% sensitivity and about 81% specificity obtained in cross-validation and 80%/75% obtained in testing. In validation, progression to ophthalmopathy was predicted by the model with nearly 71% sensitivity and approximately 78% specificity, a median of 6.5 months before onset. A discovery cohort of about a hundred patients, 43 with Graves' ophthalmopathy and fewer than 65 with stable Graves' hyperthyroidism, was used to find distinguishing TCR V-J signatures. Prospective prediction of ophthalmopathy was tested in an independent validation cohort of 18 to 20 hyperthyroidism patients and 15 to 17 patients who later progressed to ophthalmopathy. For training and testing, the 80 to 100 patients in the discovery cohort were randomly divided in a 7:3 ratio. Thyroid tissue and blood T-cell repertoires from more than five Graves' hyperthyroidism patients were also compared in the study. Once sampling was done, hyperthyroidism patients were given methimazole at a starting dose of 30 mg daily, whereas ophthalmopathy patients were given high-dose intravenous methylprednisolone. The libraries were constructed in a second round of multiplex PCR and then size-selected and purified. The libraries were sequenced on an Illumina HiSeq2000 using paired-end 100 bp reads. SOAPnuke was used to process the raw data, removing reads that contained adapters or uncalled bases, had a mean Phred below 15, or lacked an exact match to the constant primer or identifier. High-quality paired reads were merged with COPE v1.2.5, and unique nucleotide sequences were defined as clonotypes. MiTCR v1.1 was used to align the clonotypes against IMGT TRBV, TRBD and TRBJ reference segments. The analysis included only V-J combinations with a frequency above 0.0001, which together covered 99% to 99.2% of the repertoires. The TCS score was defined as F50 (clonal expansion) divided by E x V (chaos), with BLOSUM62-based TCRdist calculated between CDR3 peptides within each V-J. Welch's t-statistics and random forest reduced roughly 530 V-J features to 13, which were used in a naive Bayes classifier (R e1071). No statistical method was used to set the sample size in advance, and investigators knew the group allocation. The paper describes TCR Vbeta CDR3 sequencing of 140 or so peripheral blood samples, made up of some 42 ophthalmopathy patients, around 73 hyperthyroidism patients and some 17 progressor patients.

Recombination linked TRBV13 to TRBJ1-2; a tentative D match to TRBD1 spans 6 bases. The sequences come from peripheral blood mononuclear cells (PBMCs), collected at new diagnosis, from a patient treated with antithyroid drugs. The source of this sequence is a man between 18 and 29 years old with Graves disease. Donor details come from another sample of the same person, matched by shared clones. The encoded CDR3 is CASSLEGMGGPHGYTF. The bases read TGTGCCAGCAGCTTAGAGGGAATGGGGGGCCCCCATGGCTACACCTTC.